These 20 T cell receptor beta chains share one sample of origin, sequenced in a study of OX40 agonist ivuxolimab in advanced cancers. Sequenced by immunoSEQ multiplex PCR; TCRdb stores in-frame clones only, minus some. The profile shows tens of thousands of clones, 84% of them singletons. Source: CD4+ or CD8+ T cells sorted from blood, taken in a trial of the OX40 agonist ivuxolimab. These receptors were collected from an adult with an advanced solid tumor such as melanoma, head and neck, liver or kidney cancer.

The gene calls are TRBV28 and TRBJ1-2; maybe TRBD1 (6 bases). The CDR3 has 15 residues. Trimming cost V 4 bases and J 2 bases, with 14 bases left between them. Germline loops: CDR1 MDHEN, CDR2 SYDVKM. The CDR3, as DNA: TGTGCCAGCAGTTCAGGGGAGGTGTCCAACTATGGCTACACCTTC. Its translation: CASSSGEVSNYGYTF.

This clone was counted a single time. The V call is TRBV11-3, the J call TRBJ2-6; D not certain. The ends were cut back, 4 bases at V and 0 bases at J, with 4 bases in the middle. Germline V gene sequence: CDR1 SGHNT, CDR2 YENEEA. The CDR3 extends over 14 amino acids. This CDR3 reads CASSSNSGANVLTF. For the CDR3, the DNA is TGTGCCAGCAGCTCCAACTCTGGGGCCAACGTCCTGACTTTC.

J is TRBJ2-7 and V is TRBV9; D is tentatively TRBD1 or TRBD2 (5 bases each). The CDR3 length is 16 residues. Trimming took 0 bases from V and 5 from J, leaving 18 bases between them. The germline V gene has CDR1 SGDLS and CDR2 YYNGEE. In DNA, the CDR3 is TGTGCCAGCAGCGTAGCTGGCCGGGGCTTTTGCCACGAGCAGTACTTC. Protein: CASSVAGRGFCHEQYF.

The chain joins TRBV6-5 to TRBJ2-1; D gene ambiguous. Trimming removed 3 bases at V and 2 bases at J, with 11 bases between. Germline-derived CDR1 and CDR2 are MNHEY and SVGAGI. The CDR3 runs 15 residues. DNA of the CDR3: TGTGCCAGCAGTTATAATAGACAACCCTACAATGAGCAGTTCTTC. Protein product: CASSYNRQPYNEQFF.

This chain links TRBV5-6 with TRBJ2-1; weak D call: TRBD2 (6 bases). The CDR3 has 15 residues. V lost 1 base and J 3 bases, leaving 11 bases between the germline ends. Germline V gene lookup returns CDR1 SGHDT and CDR2 YYEEEE. CDR3 DNA sequence: TGTGCCAGCAGCTTGAGACCCGGGAGCTACAATGAGCAGTTCTTC. Translation: CASSLRPGSYNEQFF.

CDR3 region: CASSPSRVARREAFF. The CDR3 DNA sequence: TGTGCCAGCAGCCCATCCCGGGTAGCGAGGAGGGAAGCTTTCTTT. V gene TRBV6-5 combines with J gene TRBJ1-1, with D unclear. V lost 6 bases and J lost 8, with 22 bases in between. The CDR3 loop spans 15 amino acids. CDR1 is MNHEY, CDR2 SVGAGI, per germline.

This chain uses TRBV18 with TRBJ2-3, with D perhaps matching TRBD1 (6 bases). CDR3 size: 13 residues. CDR1 is KGHSH and CDR2 is LQKENI in the germline V gene. The V and J ends lost 5 bases and 3 bases respectively, with 9 bases between them. CDR3 nucleotides: TGTGCCAGCTCAATGGACAGAACAGATACGCAGTATTTT. Protein sequence: CASSMDRTDTQYF. Full variable domain (outside the CDR3, taken from reference TRBV18 and TRBJ2-3): NAGVMQNPRHLVRRRGQEARLRCSPMKGHSHVYWYRQLPEEGLKFMVYLQKENIIDESGMPKERFSAEFPKEGPSILRIQQVVRGDSAAYFCASSMDRTDTQYFGPGTRLTVL.

This chain connects TRBV28 to TRBJ2-1; the D gene could be TRBD1 or TRBD2 (5 bases each). The V and J ends lost 4 bases and 4 bases respectively, with 17 bases between them. The CDR3 extends over 16 amino acids. Per the germline V gene, CDR1 is MDHEN and CDR2 is SYDVKM. CDR3 DNA: TGTGCCAGCAGTTCCCCGGGGCCGTCTAGGTACAATGAGCAGTTCTTC. Encoded protein: CASSSPGPSRYNEQFF. Filled out from reference TRBV28 and TRBJ2-1, the complete variable domain reads DVKVTQSSRYLVKRTGEKVFLECVQDMDHENMFWYRQDPGLGLRLIYFSYDVKMKEKGDIPEGYSVSREKKERFSLILESASTNQTSMYLCASSSPGPSRYNEQFFGPGTRLTVL.

The chain couples TRBV5-6 to TRBJ2-1; the match to TRBD2 covers 8 bases. V was pared by 5 bases and J by 5 bases, with 12 bases of the junction left unmatched. CDR3 length: 16 residues. Germline V gene data show CDR1 as SGHDT and CDR2 as YYEEEE. In nucleotides, the CDR3 is TGTGCCAGCAGTGACGGGAGGGTGACGGGCCACAATGAGCAGTTCTTC. It is translated as CASSDGRVTGHNEQFF.

The chain uses TRBV19 and TRBJ2-1, with 7 bases matching TRBD2. CDR1 is LNHDA, CDR2 SQIVND, per germline (reference sequence). The V gene end was trimmed by 3 bases and the J gene end by 0 bases; junction bases not matched to a gene: 8. The length of the CDR3 is 17 residues. CDR3 coding DNA: TGTGCCAGTAGTATTTTTGCGGGAGCCCTCTCCTACAATGAGCAGTTCTTC. Encoded protein: CASSIFAGALSYNEQFF.

The V and J genes are TRBV5-4 and TRBJ1-2; D call uncertain. This CDR3 spans 14 amino acids. V lost 0 bases, J lost 8 bases, and 14 bases lay in between. CDR1 is SGHNT, CDR2 YYREEE, per germline (reference sequence). The CDR3 sequence: CASSLEAETEGYTF. CDR3 in DNA: TGTGCCAGCAGCTTGGAGGCAGAGACGGAGGGCTACACCTTC.

This chain links TRBV5-5 with TRBJ2-5; weak D call: TRBD1 (6 bases). The V end lost 0 bases, the J end lost 1 base, and 19 bases lay between the germline ends. Germline loops: CDR1 SGHKS, CDR2 YYEKEE (reference sequence). The CDR3 loop spans 18 amino acids. DNA for the CDR3: TGTGCCAGCAGCTTGGGAGGTCTGGCCAGGGGATCCCAAGAGACCCAGTACTTC. This codes for CASSLGGLARGSQETQYF.

The chain uses TRBV5-1 and TRBJ1-1; tentative D call: TRBD1 (5 bases). Germline V gene sequence: CDR1 SGHRS, CDR2 YFSETQ. V shed 0 bases and J shed 1 base, with 7 bases lying between them. The CDR3 runs 14 residues. CDR3 sequence: CASSLDRQNTEAFF. Written as DNA, the CDR3 is TGCGCCAGCAGCTTGGACAGGCAGAACACTGAAGCTTTCTTT.

The J gene is TRBJ2-4, the V gene TRBV5-1; tentatively, D is TRBD1 (6 bases). V was trimmed by 1 base and J by 0 bases, leaving 8 bases between them. CDR3 size: 15 residues. CDR1 and CDR2 from the germline V gene are SGHRS and YFSETQ. DNA of the CDR3: TGCGCCAGCAGCTTGATAGGGGGAGCCAAAAACATTCAGTACTTC. Its protein is CASSLIGGAKNIQYF.

This clone has a single count. The rearrangement links TRBV30 to TRBJ1-1; D is uncertain. V was shortened by 2 bases and J by 0 bases, with 10 bases between the two germline ends. There are 14 residues in the CDR3. The V gene's germline CDR1 is GTSNPN and CDR2 SVGIG (reference sequence). The CDR3 sequence is CAWSRGNVNTEAFF. The CDR3 DNA is TGTGCCTGGAGTAGAGGAAACGTGAACACTGAAGCTTTCTTT.

J is TRBJ1-2 and V is TRBV28, with D tentatively TRBD1 (5 bases). There are 14 residues in the CDR3. Between the trimmed V and J ends, which lost 7 bases and 1 base, there was a span of 13 bases. The germline CDR1 and CDR2 sequences are MDHEN and SYDVKM. As DNA, the CDR3 is TGTGCCAGCACCCTGGGAGGGGATAACTATGGCTACACCTTC. Translated: CASTLGGDNYGYTF.

The V and J genes are TRBV6-1 and TRBJ1-4; the D gene is possibly TRBD1 (6 bases). The CDR3 consists of 16 residues. The V end was cut by 4 bases, the J end by 2 bases, with 14 bases between. In germline, CDR1 is MNHNS, CDR2 SASEGT. The CDR3 nucleotides read TGTGCCAGCAGTGTAGCCAGGGGTTTGACTAATGAAAAACTGTTTTTT. It specifies CASSVARGLTNEKLFF.

This clone was seen a single time. The CDR3 DNA reads TGTGCCAGCAGTTTACCCCCAGTGGGAGAGGGCGGAAACACCATATATTTT. This gives the protein CASSLPPVGEGGNTIYF. V usage is TRBV28 and J usage is TRBJ1-3; D unclear. This CDR3 has 17 amino acids. Germline V lookup: CDR1 MDHEN, CDR2 SYDVKM. V lost 2 bases and J lost 4, with 18 bases in between.

The chain uses TRBV19 and TRBJ2-1; 8 bases fit TRBD2. CDR3 length equals 14 residues. The ends lost 10 bases at V and 4 bases at J; junction bases unmatched: 9. From germline, CDR1 is LNHDA and CDR2 SQIVND (reference sequence). The CDR3 protein is CATVRAGGYNEQFF. Written as DNA, the CDR3 is TGTGCCACCGTACGTGCGGGGGGATACAATGAGCAGTTCTTC.

The chain carries TRBV6-5 and TRBJ2-2; D call uncertain. Germline CDR1 and CDR2: MNHEY and SVGAGI. The CDR3 loop spans 15 amino acids. V was pared by 0 bases and J by 6 bases, with 11 bases between. The CDR3 DNA sequence: TGTGCCAGCAGTTACTCGAGAGTCCTTCCCGGGGAGCTGTTTTTT. This encodes CASSYSRVLPGELFF.